This passage covers 14 T cell receptor beta chains from one sample sequenced in a study of blood T cell repertoires in COVID-19 (TCRdb year 2020). The method behind the library was the immunoSEQ multiplex PCR assay. TCRdb mirrors the immuneACCESS table, restricted to in-frame sequences. Some clones are absent from its copies; in checked studies, under half trace to an unresolved V gene, and the reason for the others is unknown. The sample table holds 150,000 to 200,000 clones, of which more than 65% were seen once. The top ten hold 15% to 20% of the sample. The sequencing sample was made of PBMCs or T cells enriched from blood (not recorded which). These receptors were collected from a man aged 55-75 years who had recovered from COVID-19.

V is TRBV2 and J is TRBJ1-2; D may be TRBD1 (6 bases). Germline CDR1 SNHLY, CDR2 FYNNEI. V shed 5 bases and J shed 8 bases, with 21 bases lying between them. This CDR3 comprises 15 residues. The CDR3 region is CASSRLNGGAGGYTF. As DNA, the CDR3 is TGTGCCAGCAGTCGCCTCAACGGGGGGGCGGGAGGCTACACCTTC.

J is TRBJ1-2 and V is TRBV5-1, with 10 positions matching TRBD1. There are 15 residues in the CDR3. Germline CDR1 SGHRS, CDR2 YFSETQ. Trimming at V came to 4 bases and at J to 5 bases, leaving 8 bases not matched to a gene. The CDR3 DNA is TGCGCCAGCAGCGAGACAGGGGGCGCCGGGTATGGCTACACCTTC. Translated, it gives CASSETGGAGYGYTF.

The rearrangement joins TRBV28 to TRBJ1-2, with D uncertain. Germline assignment: CDR1 MDHEN and CDR2 SYDVKM. CDR3 length equals 11 residues. The V end lost 11 bases, the J end lost 0 bases, and 7 bases lay between the germline ends. The CDR3: CAARPNYGYTF. In nucleotides, the CDR3 is TGTGCCGCGAGGCCTAACTATGGCTACACCTTC.

The chain combines TRBV3-1 (or the pseudogene TRBV3-2) with TRBJ2-7, with D maybe TRBD1 (5 bases). V shed 0 bases and J shed 8 bases, with 20 bases lying between them. CDR1 LGHDT and CDR2 YNNKEL come from the germline V gene (reference sequence). This CDR3 spans 16 amino acids. CDR3 bases: TGTGCCAGCAGCCAAGATTCGCTAGGGAAGGGGCACCAGCAGTACTTC. It encodes CASSQDSLGKGHQQYF.

This clone came up a few times. Here the CDR3 reads CASSIVTGTGEGSNQPQHF. The CDR3 nucleotides are TGTGCCAGCAGCATCGTAACCGGGACAGGGGAGGGTAGCAATCAGCCCCAGCATTTT. The rearrangement uses TRBV21-1 and TRBJ1-5; the table assigns TRBD1, which was not confirmed against the DNA. TRBV21-1 is a recognized pseudogene. The CDR3 has 19 amino acids.

This chain uses TRBV6-6 with TRBJ1-5; 10 bases are shared with TRBD1. J lost 5 bases, V lost 6 bases, and 4 bases had no gene match. The CDR3 contains 14 residues. Germline V lookup: CDR1 MNHNY, CDR2 SVGAGI (reference sequence). CDR3 residues: CASSDRGHDQPQHF. The CDR3 DNA reads as TGTGCCAGCAGCGACAGGGGGCACGATCAGCCCCAGCATTTT.

The CDR3 nucleotides are TGTGCCAGCAGTGACCAGGGCTCTGGAAACACCATATATTTT. Translated, it gives CASSDQGSGNTIYF. The chain joins TRBV2 to TRBJ1-3, with D possibly TRBD1 on 5 matching bases. With 3 bases removed from V and 0 bases from J, the gap between germline ends came to 6 bases. Germline V gene lookup returns CDR1 SNHLY and CDR2 FYNNEI. This CDR3 has 14 amino acids.

The chain combines TRBV15 with TRBJ1-2, with 8 bases aligning to TRBD1. With V trimmed by 5 bases and J by 7 bases, 9 bases remained unmatched. Per the germline V gene, CDR1 is LNHNV and CDR2 is YYDKDF (reference sequence). This CDR3 contains 14 residues. In nucleotides, the CDR3 is TGTGCCACCAGCGGCCGAGTTACAGGGGGTGGCTACACCTTC. This gives the protein CATSGRVTGGGYTF.

This chain connects TRBV12-3 or TRBV12-4 to TRBJ2-7, with 7 bases aligning to TRBD2. The CDR3 length is 13 residues. Trimming took 7 bases from V and 3 from J; bases not matched to a gene: 6. The CDR3 bases are TGTGCCAGCATGGGAGGGGAACTCTACGAGCAGTACTTC. Translated, it gives CASMGGELYEQYF.

The V and J genes are TRBV19 and TRBJ2-2; no clear D. The germline V gene encodes CDR1 LNHDA and CDR2 SQIVND (reference sequence). This CDR3 has 16 amino acids. V lost 5 bases and J lost 6, with 19 bases in between. CDR3 in amino acids: CASSSPPGQEAGELFF. The CDR3 DNA sequence: TGTGCCAGTAGTTCCCCTCCCGGCCAAGAGGCCGGGGAGCTGTTTTTT.

The rearrangement uses TRBV30 and TRBJ2-1; D is perhaps TRBD2 (5 bases). This CDR3 contains 14 residues. Trimming stripped 7 bases from V and 0 bases from J, with 13 bases between. Per the germline V gene, CDR1 is GTSNPN and CDR2 is SVGIG (reference sequence). The CDR3 is CASQTGSSYNEQFF. CDR3 DNA: TGTGCCTCTCAGACGGGGAGCTCCTACAATGAGCAGTTCTTC.

The V gene is TRBV5-1, the J gene TRBJ2-3; tentative D call: TRBD1 (6 bases). V was shortened by 1 base and J by 0 bases, with 9 bases between the two germline ends. The CDR3 runs to 15 residues. Germline CDR1 SGHRS, CDR2 YFSETQ. The CDR3 DNA sequence: TGCGCCAGCAGCTTGAACAGGGATAGCACAGATACGCAGTATTTT. Translated: CASSLNRDSTDTQYF.

This clone was seen repeatedly, ten times or more. The chain couples TRBV6-1 to TRBJ2-7, with a tentative D call TRBD2 (5 bases). V was trimmed by 3 bases and J by 3 bases, leaving 6 bases between them. CDR3 size: 12 residues. Germline CDR1 MNHNS, CDR2 SASEGT. CDR3 amino acids: CASSDGDYEQYF. The CDR3 DNA follows: TGTGCCAGCAGTGACGGGGACTACGAGCAGTACTTC.

The chain carries TRBV5-1 and TRBJ1-5; D call uncertain. CDR1 SGHRS and CDR2 YFSETQ come from the germline V gene. V was clipped by 0 bases and J by 6 bases, with 16 bases between them. The CDR3 has 16 residues. Here the CDR3 reads CASSLGGFDAGQPQHF. In DNA, the CDR3 is TGCGCCAGCAGCTTGGGTGGCTTTGATGCTGGTCAGCCCCAGCATTTT.